This T cell receptor (beta chain) was obtained from a study of cytomegalovirus exposure and HLA in healthy donors. Trimming shortened V by 0 bases and J by 12 bases, and 18 bases separated the two germline ends. In germline, CDR1 is LNHNV, CDR2 YYDKDF (reference sequence). The CDR3 consists of 15 residues. PCR employed 60 Vbeta and 13 Jbeta primers. Only in-frame clones appear in the TCRdb table, and some are missing; sequencing was by immunoSEQ multiplex PCR. This table holds approximately 130,000 clones, 83% found once. The source material was PBMCs. The receptor's source is a girl aged 2-15 years in good health and CMV-seronegative. The rearrangement links TRBV15 to TRBJ1-5, with D maybe TRBD1 (6 bases). The DNA for the CDR3 is TGTGCCACCAGCAGAGAAACGGGGGGCGCTTGGGTCCAGCATTTT. Translating gives CATSRETGGAWVQHF. Full variable domain (missing parts from reference TRBV15 and TRBJ1-5): DAMVIQNPRYQVTQFGKPVTLSCSQTLNHNVMYWYQQKSSQAPKLLFHYYDKDFNNEADTPDNFQSRRPNTSFCFLDIRSPGLGDTAMYLCATSRETGGAWVQHFGDGTRLSIL.